This T cell receptor (beta chain) was sequenced in a study of T cell changes during pregnancy in multiple sclerosis. Looked up from germline, CDR1 is SGHDT and CDR2 is YYEEEE. The CDR3 has 16 amino acids. Trimming cost V 3 bases and J 4 bases; bases outside gene matches: 12. The method was immunoSEQ multiplex PCR; TCRdb's version includes in-frame clones alone and lacks a portion of them. The sample yields over 45,000 clones, roughly 85% seen once. The sequencing here drew on CD4+ T cells from peripheral blood mononuclear cells, taken in the second trimester of pregnancy. This clonotype was sampled from a female donor with multiple sclerosis, enrolled in a pregnancy study. The gene calls are TRBV5-6 and TRBJ2-5; 7 nucleotides line up with TRBD2. CDR3 amino acids: CASSSRDYWGGETQYF. For the CDR3, the DNA is TGTGCCAGCAGCTCAAGGGACTATTGGGGTGGAGAGACCCAGTACTTC.